One sample yielded the 15 T cell receptor beta chains listed below, sequenced in a study of a mutant IDH1 vaccine in newly diagnosed glioma. Produced via immunoSEQ multiplex PCR; TCRdb's table is partial and in-frame only. The sample holds tens of thousands of clones, about 80% seen once. Time point described: baseline, week 1 (first vaccination visit). The sample's treatment: pre-vaccination baseline after standard-of-care therapy. This specimen was PBMCs, taken from a glioma patient treated with radiotherapy, temozolomide or both. The receptors here all came from a man in his forties with glioma. Some clones in this sample may be carry-over from other donors' samples.

This chain connects TRBV5-4 to TRBJ1-5; D ambiguous. Per the germline V gene, CDR1 is SGHNT and CDR2 is YYREEE (reference sequence). V was pared by 2 bases and J by 6 bases, with 9 bases between. The CDR3 is 13 residues long. CDR3 protein: CASSFGVGQPQHF. DNA of the CDR3: TGTGCCAGCAGCTTTGGGGTGGGTCAGCCCCAGCATTTT.

V usage is TRBV5-4 and J usage is TRBJ2-2; 7 positions agree with TRBD1. This CDR3 is built from 13 residues. V gave up 7 bases and J gave up 4 bases; unmatched junction bases: 4. CDR1 and CDR2 (germline): SGHNT, YYREEE (reference sequence). In DNA, the CDR3 is TGTGCCAGCGGGGACAGCTTCACCGGGGAGCTGTTTTTT. As protein: CASGDSFTGELFF.

The genes are TRBV6-5 and TRBJ1-2; TRBD1 matches at 9 bases. This CDR3 region has 14 residues. Germline CDR1 is MNHEY and CDR2 is SVGAGI. Losses at the gene ends were 2 bases for V and 6 bases for J; bases not matched to a gene: 4. For the CDR3, the DNA is TGTGCCAGCAGTTACAGGGGACAGGGTGATGGCTACACCTTC. This sequence encodes CASSYRGQGDGYTF.

The chain uses TRBV9 and TRBJ1-6; D gene ambiguous. The V end was cut by 2 bases, the J end by 8 bases, with 11 bases between. Looked up from germline, CDR1 is SGDLS and CDR2 is YYNGEE. The CDR3 has 14 residues. The DNA of the CDR3 is TGTGCCAGCAGCGTCGGCCGGCGGGATTCACCCCTCCACTTT. This codes for CASSVGRRDSPLHF.

V and J are TRBV4-2 and TRBJ1-2; tentative D call: TRBD1 (6 bases). This CDR3 comprises 15 residues. The V end lost 0 bases, the J end lost 3 bases, and 11 bases lay between the germline ends. The germline CDR1 and CDR2 sequences are LGHNA and YNFKEQ. The DNA of the CDR3 is TGTGCCAGCAGCCAAGATAAGGGGGGAGACTATGGCTACACCTTC. Translation: CASSQDKGGDYGYTF.

The CDR3 protein is CASRTSSGGFQETQYF. Written as DNA, the CDR3 is TGTGCCAGCAGAACCTCTAGCGGGGGTTTCCAAGAGACCCAGTACTTC. V gene TRBV7-2 combines with J gene TRBJ2-5; 10 bases line up with TRBD2. J gave up 1 base and V 6 bases, and 8 bases lay outside the gene matches. There are 16 residues in the CDR3. The germline CDR1 and CDR2 sequences are SGHTA and FQGNSA.

V is TRBV19 and J is TRBJ1-2, with TRBD1 identical over 8 bases. There are 15 residues in the CDR3. The V gene end was trimmed by 4 bases and the J gene end by 6 bases; junction bases not matched to a gene: 10. CDR1 is LNHDA, CDR2 SQIVND, per germline (reference sequence). As DNA, the CDR3 is TGTGCCAGTAGTACACAAGCGACAGGGGTGCATGGCTACACCTTC. It encodes CASSTQATGVHGYTF. The full variable domain, rest sourced from reference TRBV19 and TRBJ1-2, is DGGITQSPKYLFRKEGQNVTLSCEQNLNHDAMYWYRQDPGQGLRLIYYSQIVNDFQKGDIAEGYSVSREKKESFPLTVTSAQKNPTAFYLCASSTQATGVHGYTFGSGTRLTVV.

The chain uses TRBV5-6 and TRBJ1-4; a possible D gene is TRBD1 (6 bases). This CDR3 comprises 17 residues. V lost 4 bases to trimming and J lost 0 bases, with 16 bases between them. The germline V gene has CDR1 SGHDT and CDR2 YYEEEE. The CDR3 protein is CASSGRPTGSTNEKLFF. DNA of the CDR3: TGTGCCAGCAGCGGACGACCGACAGGCTCAACTAATGAAAAACTGTTTTTT.

The chain combines TRBV6-5 with TRBJ1-2, with D unresolved. V lost 8 bases, J lost 4 bases, and 11 bases lay in between. In germline, CDR1 is MNHEY, CDR2 SVGAGI. The CDR3 consists of 12 residues. The CDR3 nucleotides are TGTGCCAGCGGAGGTCGGGGCTATGGCTACACCTTC. As protein: CASGGRGYGYTF.

V usage is TRBV6-6 and J usage is TRBJ1-4; D unclear. CDR1 MNHNY and CDR2 SVGAGI come from the germline V gene (reference sequence). CDR3 length: 13 residues. V was trimmed by 2 bases and J by 8 bases, leaving 9 bases between them. CDR3 region: CASSYPNYEKLFF. The CDR3 nucleotides are TGTGCCAGCAGTTACCCCAATTACGAAAAACTGTTTTTT.

This chain uses TRBV5-1 with TRBJ1-2, with 9 nucleotides matching TRBD1. The CDR3 length is 14 residues. The J segment lost 8 bases and the V segment lost 0 bases, leaving 5 bases of the junction unmatched. The germline V gene has CDR1 SGHRS and CDR2 YFSETQ. The CDR3 nucleotides are TGCGCCAGCAGCTTGGAGGGGACAGGGACCGGCTACACCTTC. Protein product: CASSLEGTGTGYTF.

This clone was seen a single time. The gene calls are TRBV5-6 and TRBJ2-2; the match to TRBD2 covers 12 bases. Per germline, CDR1 SGHDT and CDR2 YYEEEE. The junction had 2 bases not matched to a gene; V was cut back by 4 bases and J by 1 base. This CDR3 has 16 residues. As DNA, the CDR3 is TGTGCCAGCAGCATGGGACTAGCGGGGAACACCGGGGAGCTGTTTTTT. Protein sequence: CASSMGLAGNTGELFF.

This chain links TRBV2 with TRBJ2-5; no definite D call. The CDR3 consists of 14 residues. Germline CDR1 SNHLY, CDR2 FYNNEI. V lost 5 bases to trimming and J lost 1 base, with 11 bases between them. DNA for the CDR3: TGTGCCAGCAGTTGGTCAAGGTTCCAAGAGACCCAGTACTTC. Amino acids: CASSWSRFQETQYF.

The V gene is TRBV19, the J gene TRBJ2-7; D might be TRBD1 (6 bases). The CDR3 totals 12 residues. Trimming pared 6 bases from V and 6 bases from J, leaving 12 bases between. CDR1 is LNHDA, CDR2 SQIVND, per germline (reference sequence). This CDR3 reads CASSPTGREQYF. The CDR3, as DNA: TGTGCCAGTAGCCCGACAGGTCGCGAGCAGTACTTC.

The V call is TRBV30, the J call TRBJ2-1; D is ambiguous. The CDR3 length is 12 residues. V lost 5 bases, J lost 0 bases, and 5 bases lay in between. Germline V lookup: CDR1 GTSNPN, CDR2 SVGIG (reference sequence). Written as DNA, the CDR3 is TGTGCCTGGGGACCCTCCTACAATGAGCAGTTCTTC. Translation gives CAWGPSYNEQFF.